The 24 T cell receptor beta chains given below trace back to one sample, sequenced in a study of cytomegalovirus exposure and HLA in healthy donors. Primers included in the PCR were 60 Vbeta and 13 Jbeta primers. The data were produced by immunoSEQ multiplex PCR, yet TCRdb's version contains in-frame clones alone and is incomplete. This sample carries roughly 150,000 clones, 75% of them seen once, and the ten largest clones take 3%. Sequencing was carried out using PBMCs. The receptors come from a woman aged 50 to 60 in good health and CMV-seropositive.

The CDR3 nucleotides are TGTGCCAGCAGCTTGGTAGGGAAGGGAGTAGAGGAGACCCAGTACTTC. Translation gives CASSLVGKGVEETQYF. The V and J genes are TRBV5-6 and TRBJ2-5, with a tentative D call TRBD2 (5 bases). Per germline, CDR1 SGHDT and CDR2 YYEEEE. Trimming took 0 bases from V and 5 from J, leaving 17 bases between them. CDR3 length: 16 amino acids.

This clone was observed a handful of times. The chain joins TRBV30 to TRBJ1-3; unclear D gene. V was pared by 0 bases and J by 5 bases, with 17 bases between. Germline lookup yields CDR1 GTSNPN and CDR2 SVGIG (reference sequence). This CDR3 has 16 amino acids. CDR3: CAWSVRGSGSRNTIYF. Here the CDR3 DNA reads TGTGCCTGGAGTGTAAGAGGTTCGGGAAGTAGAAACACCATATATTTT.

The genes are TRBV29-1 and TRBJ2-5; tentative D call: TRBD1 (6 bases). This CDR3 has 14 amino acids. The V end lost 4 bases, the J end lost 4 bases, and 16 bases lay between the germline ends. From germline, CDR1 is SQVTM and CDR2 ANQGSEA. CDR3 sequence reads: CSVGIGQRGETQYF. CDR3 DNA: TGCAGCGTTGGAATAGGACAGAGAGGAGAGACCCAGTACTTC.

This sequence joins TRBV4-1 and TRBJ2-1, with 9 bases that match TRBD1. Germline V gene data show CDR1 as MGHRA and CDR2 as YSYEKL. V dropped 1 base and J dropped 7; count of bases not matched to a gene: 14. The CDR3 extends over 18 amino acids. For the CDR3, the DNA is TGCGCCAGCAGCCAAGTCGGAGGACAGGGGTCTATCGGGAATGAGCAGTTCTTC. Its translation is CASSQVGGQGSIGNEQFF.

This clone was counted ten times or more. The V and J genes are TRBV2 and TRBJ1-4; D not resolved. CDR3 size: 13 residues. Trimming took off 3 bases at V and 7 bases at J, with 9 bases between the two ends. Germline lookup yields CDR1 SNHLY and CDR2 FYNNEI. For the CDR3, the DNA is TGTGCCAGCAGTGACCAGATTGGTGAAAAACTGTTTTTT. This encodes CASSDQIGEKLFF.

The rearrangement joins TRBV2 to TRBJ2-7, with 8 nucleotides matching TRBD1. Germline V gives CDR1 SNHLY, CDR2 FYNNEI. The junction had 2 bases not matched to a gene; V was cut back by 2 bases and J by 2 bases. This CDR3 region has 14 residues. The CDR3 reads CASSEQGAAYEQYF. In DNA form, the CDR3 reads TGTGCCAGCAGTGAACAGGGGGCCGCCTACGAGCAGTACTTC.

The rearrangement links TRBV29-1 to TRBJ2-5; D uncertain. This CDR3 spans 11 amino acids. Trimming stripped 4 bases from V and 5 bases from J, with 8 bases between. Germline V CDR1 and CDR2: SQVTM, ANQGSEA. In nucleotides, the CDR3 is TGCAGCGTTGTCTACGGGGAGACCCAGTACTTC. As protein: CSVVYGETQYF.

This chain uses TRBV14 with TRBJ1-1, with D unclear. The germline gives CDR1 SGHDN, CDR2 FVKESK. With 2 bases removed from V and 5 bases from J, the gap between germline ends came to 9 bases. The CDR3 has 13 residues. This CDR3 is CASSQFPSTEAFF. CDR3 nucleotide sequence: TGTGCCAGCAGCCAATTTCCCTCTACTGAAGCTTTCTTT.

The chain combines TRBV6-5 with TRBJ1-5, with D maybe TRBD1 (6 bases). This CDR3 is built from 15 residues. Between the trimmed V and J ends, which lost 6 bases and 5 bases, there was a span of 17 bases. Per germline, CDR1 MNHEY and CDR2 SVGAGI. In DNA, the CDR3 is TGTGCCAGCAGCCTCTCCGGGACAACCGATCAGCCCCAGCATTTT. Protein: CASSLSGTTDQPQHF.

The chain is built from TRBV5-6 and TRBJ2-5, with 12 bases aligning to TRBD2. Germline assignment: CDR1 SGHDT and CDR2 YYEEEE. The CDR3 has 17 amino acids. V was clipped by 4 bases and J by 4 bases; unmatched bases: 11. The CDR3 reads CASSRDLLAGGLETQYF. The CDR3, as DNA: TGTGCCAGCAGCCGTGACTTACTAGCGGGGGGTTTAGAGACCCAGTACTTC.

This clone has just a few counts. The V and J genes are TRBV19 and TRBJ2-5; a possible D gene is TRBD2 (6 bases). V was pared by 1 base and J by 1 base, with 13 bases between. The CDR3 totals 16 residues. The germline gives CDR1 LNHDA, CDR2 SQIVND (reference sequence). CDR3 nucleotides: TGTGCCAGTAGTATAGGTCCGACTAGGATCCAAGAGACCCAGTACTTC. The encoded protein is CASSIGPTRIQETQYF. Complete variable domain (other parts from reference TRBV19 and TRBJ2-5): DGGITQSPKYLFRKEGQNVTLSCEQNLNHDAMYWYRQDPGQGLRLIYYSQIVNDFQKGDIAEGYSVSREKKESFPLTVTSAQKNPTAFYLCASSIGPTRIQETQYFGPGTRLLVL.

The chain recombines TRBV4-2 with TRBJ1-1; D gene ambiguous. CDR1 is LGHNA, CDR2 YNFKEQ, per germline. CDR3 length: 15 amino acids. V lost 0 bases and J lost 0, with 8 bases in between. The CDR3 is CASSQEYKMNTEAFF. CDR3 DNA: TGTGCCAGCAGCCAAGAATATAAAATGAACACTGAAGCTTTCTTT.

This chain connects TRBV5-1 to TRBJ2-3; D remains unclear. The CDR3 length is 14 residues. V lost 4 bases, J lost 6 bases, and 15 bases lay in between. CDR1 and CDR2 (germline): SGHRS, YFSETQ. CDR3 in amino acids: CASSVAASGDTQYF. In nucleotides, the CDR3 is TGCGCCAGCAGCGTAGCCGCCTCCGGGGATACGCAGTATTTT.

This clone came up once. The V call is TRBV29-1, the J call TRBJ2-5, with 9 bases identical to TRBD1. The last part of the DNA fits TRBJ2-7 better; the J call may be wrong. Germline assignment: CDR1 SQVTM and CDR2 ANQGSEA. The CDR3 runs to 12 residues. The CDR3 DNA sequence: TGCAGCGCCCGGGACAGGGCCTACGAGCAGTACTTC. Translation: CSARDRAYEQYF.

The chain joins TRBV9 to TRBJ1-2; 8 nucleotides match TRBD1. The germline CDR1 and CDR2 sequences are SGDLS and YYNGEE. The CDR3 is 15 residues long. V lost 3 bases to trimming and J lost 8 bases; unmatched junction nucleotides: 12. For the CDR3, the DNA is TGTGCCAGCAGCGGACAGGGGTTGGCCGCAGAGGGCTACACCTTC. Translating it yields CASSGQGLAAEGYTF.

This clone came up a few times. This chain uses TRBV6-1 with TRBJ1-1; tentatively, D is TRBD1 (5 bases). V dropped 6 bases and J dropped 0 bases, with 11 bases sitting between them. The germline V gene encodes CDR1 MNHNS and CDR2 SASEGT. This CDR3 has 14 residues. The CDR3: CASSPGLMNTEAFF. CDR3 nucleotides: TGTGCCAGCAGCCCGGGACTGATGAACACTGAAGCTTTCTTT.

Worth noting for this clone: The same CDR3 also results from other DNA sequences found in this sample. The chain combines TRBV19 with TRBJ2-7; possibly TRBD2 for D (6 bases). Trimming pared 0 bases from V and 4 bases from J, leaving 7 bases between. CDR1 and CDR2 from the germline V gene are LNHDA and SQIVND (reference sequence). This CDR3 is 13 amino acids long. The CDR3 DNA sequence: TGTGCCAGTAGTATAGAGCGGGGTTACGAGCAGTACTTC. It codes for CASSIERGYEQYF.

This clone is a singleton in its sample. The chain is built from TRBV5-4 and TRBJ2-5, with 10 bases that match TRBD2. The germline V gene encodes CDR1 SGHNT and CDR2 YYREEE (reference sequence). This CDR3 has 15 amino acids. V lost 1 base to trimming and J lost 2 bases; unmatched junction nucleotides: 2. The CDR3 sequence is CASSLSSGGQETQYF. CDR3 sequence (DNA): TGTGCCAGCAGCTTGTCTAGCGGGGGACAAGAGACCCAGTACTTC. Supplemented by reference TRBV5-4 and TRBJ2-5, the full variable domain reads ETGVTQSPTHLIKTRGQQVTLRCSSQSGHNTVSWYQQALGQGPQFIFQYYREEENGRGNFPPRFSGLQFPNYSSELNVNALELDDSALYLCASSLSSGGQETQYFGPGTRLLVL.

The V gene is TRBV7-3, the J gene TRBJ2-3; TRBD2 matches 15 bases. The J segment lost 6 bases and the V segment lost 5 bases, leaving 12 bases of the junction unmatched. Looked up from germline, CDR1 is SGHTA and CDR2 is FQGTGA. The CDR3 covers 18 residues. The CDR3 protein is CASSLTPGLAGGSDTQYF. CDR3 nucleotide sequence: TGTGCCAGCAGCCTGACGCCGGGACTAGCGGGGGGTTCGGATACGCAGTATTTT.

This clone appeared once. The chain employs TRBV7-3 and TRBJ1-6; no firm D call. Germline V lookup: CDR1 SGHTA, CDR2 FQGTGA. Trimming removed 4 bases at V and 7 bases at J, with 5 bases between. CDR3 size: 12 residues. This CDR3 reads CASSSGNSPLHF. The CDR3 bases are TGTGCCAGCAGCTCCGGGAATTCACCCCTCCACTTT.

V gene TRBV2 combines with J gene TRBJ2-7; the match to TRBD1 covers 12 bases. J gave up 6 bases and V 8 bases, and 11 bases lay outside the gene matches. Germline CDR1 reads SNHLY; CDR2 reads FYNNEI. There are 15 residues in the CDR3. The CDR3: CASAGTGGELGEQYF. CDR3 nucleotide sequence: TGTGCCAGCGCCGGGACAGGGGGCGAGTTGGGCGAGCAGTACTTC.

CDR3 amino acids: CASSDPGQDYGYTF. The DNA for the CDR3 is TGTGCCAGCAGCGATCCGGGACAAGACTATGGCTACACCTTC. This chain uses TRBV9 with TRBJ1-2, with TRBD1 as a possible D gene (6 bases). This CDR3 is 14 amino acids long. Germline V lookup: CDR1 SGDLS, CDR2 YYNGEE. V was shortened by 3 bases and J by 3 bases, with 12 bases between the two germline ends.

The rearrangement uses TRBV19 and TRBJ2-3; 8 bases are shared with TRBD1. The CDR3 is 12 amino acids. The J segment lost 8 bases and the V segment lost 8 bases, leaving 6 bases of the junction unmatched. Germline CDR1 LNHDA, CDR2 SQIVND (reference sequence). The CDR3: CASLDRVGTQYF. In nucleotides, the CDR3 is TGTGCCAGTTTGGACAGGGTTGGTACGCAGTATTTT.

This clone has more than one count but fewer than ten. The J gene is TRBJ2-1, the V gene TRBV23-1; D remains unclear. TRBV23-1 has ORF status, its function being uncertain. V was cut by 4 bases and J by 15 bases, with 10 bases left in between. The CDR3 runs to 10 residues. As DNA, the CDR3 is TGCGCCAGCAGTCCCTCCACCGGGTTCTTC. It translates to CASSPSTGFF.